This is a list of T cell receptor beta chains from one sample in a study of shared clonotypes between healthy human individuals. Generated by immunoSEQ multiplex PCR, the TCRdb table keeps only in-frame clones and is missing some. The sample gives about 2.4 million clones, roughly 93% of which show up once; about 0.34% is in the top ten. The sample taken for sequencing was naive CD4+ T cells from PBMCs. The receptor source for this set is a man aged 18 to 30 in good health. Some clones in this sample may be carry-over from other donors' samples. Each CDR3 is given with its conserved first and last residue. The D gene is left open where the match is weak. The size entry is marked missing in some rows and otherwise reads once, few, many or a size class.

clone size	V gene	J gene	CDR3 length	D gene	CDR3 DNA	CDR3 protein
.	TRBV11-2	TRBJ2-7	14	.	TGTGCCAGCAGCCGGACTAAAATCTTCTACGAGCAGTACTTC	CASSRTKIFYEQYF
.	TRBV9	TRBJ2-2	13	.	TGTGCCAGCAGCTTCCCCCCATTCAGGGAGCTGTTTTTT	CASSFPPFRELFF
.	TRBV5-6	TRBJ1-2	15	.	TGTGCCAGCAGCTTGGCGGGGGGTACTCCCTATGGCTACACCTTC	CASSLAGGTPYGYTF
.	TRBV19	TRBJ2-3	13	.	TGTGCCAGTAGTAAGGGGGACACAGATACGCAGTATTTT	CASSKGDTDTQYF
few	TRBV14	TRBJ1-1	14	.	TGTGCCAGCAGCCAACCAGGGTGGACGGTCGAAGCTTTCTTT	CASSQPGWTVEAFF
.	TRBV7-2	TRBJ1-5	15	TRBD1	TGTGCCAGCAGTCGAGACCGGGACAGGGGCCAGCCCCAGCATTTT	CASSRDRDRGQPQHF
.	TRBV7-2	TRBJ2-2	15	TRBD2	TGTGCCAGCAGCTTAGTGGCGGGAGACAGCGGGGAGCTGTTTTTT	CASSLVAGDSGELFF
.	TRBV5-8	TRBJ2-1	16	.	TGTGCCAGCAGGATACTAGGGGGGGAGACAAGGAATGAGCAGTTCTTC	CASRILGGETRNEQFF
.	TRBV30	TRBJ1-1	10	.	TGTGCCGGACAGAAGGCTGAAGCTTTCTTT	CAGQKAEAFF
.	TRBV5-1	TRBJ2-3	15	TRBD2	TGCGCCAGCAGCTTGGGACTAGCGGGAGGAGATACGCAGTATTTT	CASSLGLAGGDTQYF
.	TRBV18	TRBJ2-6	16	.	TGTGCCAGCTCCCTCAGTCGGGTTGGTGGGGCCAACGTCCTGACTTTC	CASSLSRVGGANVLTF
.	TRBV9	TRBJ1-1	15	.	TGTGCCAGCAGCCCCCGAGGGGCGATGAACACTGAAGCTTTCTTT	CASSPRGAMNTEAFF
.	TRBV5-1	TRBJ2-3	15	.	TGCGCCAGCAGTGTACAGAGGCGAACCACAGATACGCAGTATTTT	CASSVQRRTTDTQYF
.	TRBV7-9	TRBJ2-3	14	.	TGTGCCAGCAGCCTTGGAGGTAACACAGATACGCAGTATTTT	CASSLGGNTDTQYF